This T cell receptor beta chain was identified in a study of shared clonotypes between healthy human individuals (dated by TCRdb to 2020 to 2021). For the wider study: The cohort comprised a couple of women and three men aged 18 to 49 years. For each donor, three plates each were used for CD4 naive and CD4 memory, two plates were used for CD8 naive, and one plate was used for CD8 memory. To estimate repertoire size and how much clonotypes are shared between individuals, the study performed deep sequencing of blood TCR repertoires from roughly five healthy adults. Different laboratories and diverse techniques were used to prepare libraries and sequence TCR repertoires, to increase sequencing depth and limit assay-specific biases. Leukapheresis yielded between about 0.9 and 8.9 billion PBMCs per donor. Study-wide findings and limitations: Estimated clonotype richness was generally larger for naive than for memory subsets. Based on pairwise subsampling, the degree of clonotype sharing among donors was expected to be affected by sequencing depth. When a handful of donors were compared, the shared fraction of clonotypes was around 4.6% for naive CD4, over 3% for naive CD8, 2% to 2.5% for memory CD4, and 0.4% for memory CD8. Rarefaction of sorted-subset datasets indicated incomplete sequencing despite the large sequencing depth. Higher generation probabilities were observed for clonotypes shared by all four sorted-subset donors than for non-shared clonotypes. Because the study included a small number of donors, the genetic and exposure-history diversity represented was limited. Sampling was restricted to blood, and TCR repertoires in tissues likely differ from the TCR repertoires found in blood.

From the cysteine through the phenylalanine, the CDR3 covers 15 amino acids. The DNA shown is the 45-base CDR3, in frame from base 1. Deletion took 0 bases off V and 2 bases off J, with a span of 10 bases between the germline ends. Reading the germline V gene gives CDR1 SGDLS and CDR2 YYNGEE. The donors were healthy, HIV-negative adults who had no recently reported acute infections or vaccinations. Every donor was a Caucasian adult residing in Nashville, Tennessee, USA. Magnetic negative selection was used to enrich CD4+ T cells, after which naive cells were positively selected on CD45RA and the negative fraction became the memory subset. Blood was collected by leukapheresis, and PBMCs were isolated by Ficoll-Histopaque density gradient centrifugation and then cryopreserved in liquid nitrogen vapor phase. Analytical flow cytometry was used to check the purity and quantity of each magnetically sorted T cell population. Each sorted fraction had its genomic DNA isolated and then quantified by UV absorbance on a Nanodrop 2000c.

For this clone: It lacks a known antigen. No base quality information exists; no much larger clone differs at one position.

Using the deep immunoSEQ assay, TCR CDR3 regions were amplified from genomic DNA by multiplex PCR. For each cell subset, the extracted genomic DNA was distributed evenly across all wells of several immunoSEQ 96-well plates, and each plate served as one replicate. For sorted subsets, around 200 ng genomic DNA, equal to tens of thousands of T cell genomes, was loaded into each replicate PCR. The purified libraries were quantified using a Qubit 3.0 fluorometer, sized with a Bioanalyzer 2100, and then quantified again using the KAPA Library Quantification kit. Every immunoSEQ 96-well plate was sequenced on a separate single-read 150-cycle Illumina NextSeq 550 flow cell. The original pipeline was this. Because only junctional sequences without quality scores were contained in the immunoSEQ output, filtering matching that applied to full-length reads could not be performed. Sequences were annotated with PyIR, a Python wrapper for IgBLAST v1.9, using IMGT germline references to assign V/J genes and CDR3. Reads were removed for weak V/J assignments (E-value above 1e-6), missing CDR3, stop codons, out-of-frame junctions, or ambiguous translated residues. A V3J clonotype was defined by an identical inferred V gene, J gene, and CDR3 amino acid sequence. To compute the percentage overlap between repertoires, the number of shared unique clonotypes was divided by the size of the smaller repertoire. Three approaches were used to assess repertoire richness: RTK rarefaction, the Chao1 estimator, and Recon v2.1 estimates of unobserved clonotypes. For all TCRbeta clonotypes obtained by the gDNA method from a few donors, generation probabilities were computed with OLGA. TCRdb took this table from immuneACCESS and kept in-frame rearrangements with V and J called. Such tables lack part of the clones; where checked against another copy, unresolved V genes explain under half of the gap, and the rest is unexplained. V and J calls and clone size follow that table, whereas D and trimming were derived from the DNA. The sample table holds approximately 1.5 million clones, of which 95% to 99% were seen once. In total, the top ten clones hold around 0.45% of the sample.

The sequence links TRBV9 to TRBJ2-3; the D gene is possibly TRBD1 or TRBD2, with 5 bases matching each. The sample was naive CD4+ T cells sorted from blood. The sample's cell subset or site label is to be understood as: CD45RA+ positively selected. This clonotype was obtained from a man aged 25-45 years in good health. The CDR3 sequence is CASSVVGGYTDTQYF. The DNA sequence reads TGTGCCAGCAGCGTAGTTGGGGGATACACAGATACGCAGTATTTT.